Given below is one T cell receptor (beta chain) in context. Its antigen is as yet unknown. This specimen comes from a study of T cells in Graves' hyperthyroidism and ophthalmopathy. Study-wide results and caveats: Ophthalmopathy was identified by the model a median around 6.3 months ahead of onset.

V lost 10 bases to trimming and J lost 7 bases; unmatched junction nucleotides: 18. This CDR3 has 15 residues. The germline gives CDR1 SGHTA, CDR2 FQGTGA. RNA transcripts gave rise to amplified TCR beta CDR3 regions. An initial round of RT-PCR targeting the TCR CDR3 relied on the HTBI primer set. TCRdb reprocessed the multiplex PCR reads via MiXCR and lists one record per CDR3 protein. The table has almost 600,000 distinct CDR3 sequences, approximately 44% seen once. The definition of stable Graves' hyperthyroidism was no ophthalmopathy progression within 18 months. Researchers barred patients who had uncontrolled infection, other autoimmune disease, pregnancy or lactation.

The chain links TRBV7-3 to TRBJ2-7; TRBD2 matches at 8 bases. The sequenced sample consisted of peripheral blood or thyroid tissue (not recorded which). The TCR was taken from a woman younger than 30 with Graves' hyperthyroidism. The DNA for the CDR3 is TGTGCCACCGAACAGGGTAGCGGGACGTACAATGAGCAGTACTTC. It is translated as CATEQGSGTYNEQYF. Looking up the rest from reference TRBV7-3 and TRBJ2-7 gives the full variable domain: GAGVSQTPSNKVTEKGKYVELRCDPISGHTALYWYRQSLGQGPEFLIYFQGTGAADDSGLPNDRFFAVRPEGSVSTLKIQRTERGDSAVYLCATEQGSGTYNEQYFGPGTRLTVT.